These T cell receptor beta chains were read from a single sample in a study of TIL therapy for anti-PD-1-resistant metastatic lung cancer. The method was immunoSEQ multiplex PCR; TCRdb's version includes in-frame clones alone and lacks a portion of them. The sample contains about 36,000 clones, less than 85% of which appear only once. The source material was blood, sampled at baseline. These receptors came from a person aged 25-85 years with non-small cell lung cancer. Each CDR3 is given with its conserved first and last residue. A D gene is named only where the DNA matches it firmly. The size entry is marked missing in some rows and otherwise reads once, few, many or a size class.

D gene,J gene,clone size,V gene,CDR3 length,CDR3 protein,CDR3 DNA
NA,TRBJ2-3,once,TRBV13,15,CASSLGLRPTDTQYF,TGTGCCAGCAGCTTAGGCCTGCGACCCACAGATACGCAGTATTTT
NA,TRBJ1-2,NA,TRBV7-9,13,CASSIDSIEGYTF,TGTGCCAGCAGCATCGACAGCATCGAAGGCTACACCTTC
TRBD1,TRBJ2-7,NA,TRBV28,15,CASSLAGQDSYEQYF,TGTGCCAGCAGTTTAGCGGGACAGGACTCCTACGAGCAGTACTTC
TRBD1,TRBJ1-5,NA,TRBV5-5,16,CASSLYRGQGNQPQHF,TGTGCCAGCAGCTTGTACAGGGGGCAGGGCAATCAGCCCCAGCATTTT
NA,TRBJ2-7,once,TRBV7-2,14,CASSLGQAPYEQYF,TGTGCCAGCAGCTTAGGACAGGCCCCTTACGAGCAGTACTTC
NA,TRBJ1-3,NA,TRBV29-1,12,CSVTQGGNTIYF,TGCAGCGTTACTCAGGGGGGAAACACCATATATTTT
NA,TRBJ2-3,few,TRBV11-2,13,CASSPGSTDTQYF,TGTGCCAGCAGCCCCGGATCCACAGATACGCAGTATTTT
NA,TRBJ1-5,medium-sized,TRBV6-5,13,CASSDSSNQPQHF,TGTGCCAGCAGCGATAGTAGCAATCAGCCCCAGCATTTT
NA,TRBJ1-6,few,TRBV6-5,13,CASSNTGLSPLHF,TGTGCCAGCAGTAATACAGGGCTGTCACCCCTCCACTTT
TRBD1,TRBJ2-7,NA,TRBV7-2,15,CASSGGQGGTYEQYF,TGTGCCAGCAGCGGAGGACAGGGAGGAACCTACGAGCAGTACTTC
NA,TRBJ1-1,few,TRBV6-5,11,CASSSQTTAFF,TGTGCCAGCAGTTCTCAAACGACCGCTTTCTTT
NA,TRBJ2-2,few,TRBV7-3,15,CASSLMGKNTGELFF,TGTGCCAGCAGCTTAATGGGGAAGAACACCGGGGAGCTGTTTTTT
NA,TRBJ2-7,NA,TRBV9,11,CASSVGYEQYF,TGTGCCAGCAGCGTAGGGTACGAGCAGTACTTC
NA,TRBJ2-7,few,TRBV4-2,13,CASSQEVIDEQYF,TGTGCCAGCAGCCAAGAAGTGATCGACGAGCAGTACTTC
TRBD1,TRBJ1-5,NA,TRBV23-1,20,CASSQSWDRGPQYSNQPQHF,TGCGCCAGCAGTCAATCCTGGGACAGGGGGCCGCAATATAGCAATCAGCCCCAGCATTTT
NA,TRBJ1-1,NA,TRBV6-5,14,CASSYEARITEAFF,TGTGCCAGCAGTTACGAGGCCAGGATCACTGAAGCTTTCTTT
NA,TRBJ2-1,NA,TRBV19,13,CASSILAYNEQFF,TGTGCCAGTAGTATACTCGCCTACAATGAGCAGTTCTTC
NA,TRBJ1-5,few,TRBV5-1,15,CASSLTGVGNQPQHF,TGCGCCAGCAGCTTGACCGGCGTTGGCAATCAGCCCCAGCATTTT
NA,TRBJ1-2,NA,TRBV4-3,15,CASSQDIGGAGGYTF,TGCGCCAGCAGCCAAGATATAGGTGGCGCCGGGGGCTACACCTTC
NA,TRBJ2-3,NA,TRBV5-5,19,CASSSTTGKGWSSTDTQYF,TGTGCCAGCAGCTCTACTACAGGGAAAGGGTGGTCTAGCACAGATACGCAGTATTTT